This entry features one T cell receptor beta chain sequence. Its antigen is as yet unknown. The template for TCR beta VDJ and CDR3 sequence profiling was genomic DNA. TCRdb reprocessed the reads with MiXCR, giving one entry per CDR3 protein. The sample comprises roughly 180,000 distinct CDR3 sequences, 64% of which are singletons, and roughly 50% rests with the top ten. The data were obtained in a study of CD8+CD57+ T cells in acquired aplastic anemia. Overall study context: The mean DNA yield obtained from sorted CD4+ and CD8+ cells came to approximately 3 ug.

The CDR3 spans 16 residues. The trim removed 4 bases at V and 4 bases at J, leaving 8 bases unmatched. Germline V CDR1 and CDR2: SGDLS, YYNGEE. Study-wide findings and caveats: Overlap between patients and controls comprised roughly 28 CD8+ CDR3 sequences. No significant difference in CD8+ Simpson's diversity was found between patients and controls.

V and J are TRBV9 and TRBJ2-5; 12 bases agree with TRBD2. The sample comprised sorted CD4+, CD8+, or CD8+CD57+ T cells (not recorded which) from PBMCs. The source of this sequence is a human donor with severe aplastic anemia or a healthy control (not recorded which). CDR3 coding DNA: TGTGCCAGCAGCCCATCCGGGACTAGCGGGTTAGAGACCCAGTACTTC. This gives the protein CASSPSGTSGLETQYF.